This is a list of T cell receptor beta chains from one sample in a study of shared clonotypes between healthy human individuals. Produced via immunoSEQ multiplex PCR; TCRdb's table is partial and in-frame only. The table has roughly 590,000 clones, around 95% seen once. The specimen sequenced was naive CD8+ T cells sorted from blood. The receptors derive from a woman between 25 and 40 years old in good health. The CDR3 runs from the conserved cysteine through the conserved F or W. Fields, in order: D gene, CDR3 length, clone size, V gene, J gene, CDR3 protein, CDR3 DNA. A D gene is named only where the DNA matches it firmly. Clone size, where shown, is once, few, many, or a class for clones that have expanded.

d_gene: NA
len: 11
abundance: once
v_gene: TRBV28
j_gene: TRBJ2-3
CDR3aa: CARADTDTQYF
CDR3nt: TGTGCCCGGGCCGACACAGATACGCAGTATTTT

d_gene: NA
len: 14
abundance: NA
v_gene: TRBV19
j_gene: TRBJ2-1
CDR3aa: CASSIVLLNNEQFF
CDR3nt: TGTGCCAGTAGTATAGTTCTCCTTAACAATGAGCAGTTCTTC

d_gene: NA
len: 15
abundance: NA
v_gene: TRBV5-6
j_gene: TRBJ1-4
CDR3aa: CASNLVGATNEKLFF
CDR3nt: TGTGCCAGCAACTTGGTAGGAGCAACTAATGAAAAACTGTTTTTT

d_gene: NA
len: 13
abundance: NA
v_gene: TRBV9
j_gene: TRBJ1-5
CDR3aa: CASSSGSNQPQHF
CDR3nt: TGTGCCAGCAGCTCCGGGAGCAATCAGCCCCAGCATTTT

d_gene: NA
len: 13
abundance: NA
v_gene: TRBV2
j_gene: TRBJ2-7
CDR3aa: CASSDRVSYEQYF
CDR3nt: TGTGCCAGCAGTGACCGCGTCTCCTACGAGCAGTACTTC

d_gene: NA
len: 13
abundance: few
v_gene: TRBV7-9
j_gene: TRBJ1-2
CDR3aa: CAMRDKANYGYTF
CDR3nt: TGTGCCATGAGGGACAAAGCTAACTATGGCTACACCTTC

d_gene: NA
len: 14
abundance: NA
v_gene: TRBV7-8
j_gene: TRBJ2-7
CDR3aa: CASSSTVLSYEQYF
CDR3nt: TGTGCCAGCAGTTCTACTGTTCTCTCCTACGAGCAGTACTTC

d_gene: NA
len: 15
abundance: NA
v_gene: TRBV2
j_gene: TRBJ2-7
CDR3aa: CASSGTGGPAFGQYF
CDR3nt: TGTGCCAGCAGTGGAACGGGGGGCCCCGCCTTTGGGCAGTACTTC

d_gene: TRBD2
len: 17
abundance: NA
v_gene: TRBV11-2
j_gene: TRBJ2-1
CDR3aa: CASSPPHVTSGNNEQFF
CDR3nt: TGTGCCAGCAGCCCCCCCCATGTCACTAGCGGTAACAATGAGCAGTTCTTC

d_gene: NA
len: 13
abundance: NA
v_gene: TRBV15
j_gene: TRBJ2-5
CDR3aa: CATSLGVTETQYF
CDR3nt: TGTGCCACCAGTTTAGGAGTAACAGAGACCCAGTACTTC

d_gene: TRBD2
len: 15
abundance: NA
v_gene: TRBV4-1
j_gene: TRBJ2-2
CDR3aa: CASSQVPSGTGELFF
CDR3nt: TGCGCCAGCAGCCAAGTTCCTAGCGGCACCGGGGAGCTGTTTTTT

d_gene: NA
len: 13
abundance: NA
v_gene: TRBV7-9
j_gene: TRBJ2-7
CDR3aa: CASSLAHGYEQYF
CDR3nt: TGTGCCAGCAGCTTAGCTCACGGCTACGAGCAGTACTTC

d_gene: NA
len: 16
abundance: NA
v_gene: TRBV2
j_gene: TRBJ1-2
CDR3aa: CASSENRQALGYGYTF
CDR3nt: TGTGCCAGCAGTGAAAACCGCCAGGCTCTGGGGTATGGCTACACCTTC

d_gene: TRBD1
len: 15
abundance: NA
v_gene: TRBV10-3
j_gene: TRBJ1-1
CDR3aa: CAISESPGGETEAFF
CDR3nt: TGTGCCATCAGTGAGTCGCCAGGGGGCGAGACTGAAGCTTTCTTT

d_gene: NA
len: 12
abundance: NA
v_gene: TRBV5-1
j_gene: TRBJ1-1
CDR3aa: CASSLGGGRAFF
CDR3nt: TGCGCCAGCAGCTTGGGGGGAGGGCGAGCTTTCTTT

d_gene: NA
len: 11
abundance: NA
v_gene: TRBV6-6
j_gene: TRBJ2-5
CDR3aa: CASSYLETQYF
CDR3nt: TGTGCCAGCAGTTACCTAGAGACCCAGTACTTC

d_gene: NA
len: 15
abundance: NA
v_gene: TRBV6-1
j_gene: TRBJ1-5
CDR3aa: CASSATPYSNQPQHF
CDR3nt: TGTGCCAGCAGTGCAACACCGTATAGCAATCAGCCCCAGCATTTT

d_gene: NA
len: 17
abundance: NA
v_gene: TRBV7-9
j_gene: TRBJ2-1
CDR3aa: CASSPVAASLVYNEQFF
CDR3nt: TGTGCCAGCAGCCCCGTTGCAGCTAGCTTGGTCTACAATGAGCAGTTCTTC

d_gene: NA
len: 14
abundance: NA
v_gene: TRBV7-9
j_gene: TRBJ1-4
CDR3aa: CASSTDPTNEKLFF
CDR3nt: TGTGCCAGCAGCACAGACCCAACTAATGAAAAACTGTTTTTT

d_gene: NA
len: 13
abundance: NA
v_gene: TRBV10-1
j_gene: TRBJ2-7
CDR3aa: CASSAGAVYEQYF
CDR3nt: TGCGCCAGCAGCGCCGGGGCCGTCTACGAGCAGTACTTC

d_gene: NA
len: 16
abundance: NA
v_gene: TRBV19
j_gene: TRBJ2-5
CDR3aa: CASRRHIESEGETQYF
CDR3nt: TGTGCCAGTAGGAGGCATATCGAATCAGAAGGGGAGACCCAGTACTTC

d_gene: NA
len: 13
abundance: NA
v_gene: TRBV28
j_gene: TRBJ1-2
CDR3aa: CASSLGQGYGYTF
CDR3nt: TGTGCCAGCAGTTTAGGTCAGGGGTATGGCTACACCTTC

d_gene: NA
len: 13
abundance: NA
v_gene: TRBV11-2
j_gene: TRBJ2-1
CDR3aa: CASSFSRGNEQFF
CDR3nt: TGTGCCAGCAGCTTCAGTAGGGGGAATGAGCAGTTCTTC

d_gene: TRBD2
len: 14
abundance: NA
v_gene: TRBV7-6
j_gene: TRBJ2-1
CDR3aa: CASGGLGLDNEQFF
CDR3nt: TGTGCCAGCGGGGGACTAGGTCTCGATAACGAGCAGTTCTTC

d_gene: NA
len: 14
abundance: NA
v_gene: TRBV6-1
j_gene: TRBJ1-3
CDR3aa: CASSDGLSGNTIYF
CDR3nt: TGTGCCAGCAGTGATGGGCTCTCTGGAAACACCATATATTTT

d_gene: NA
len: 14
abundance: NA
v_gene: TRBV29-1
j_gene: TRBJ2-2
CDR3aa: CSVESQGGDGELFF
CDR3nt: TGCAGCGTTGAATCGCAGGGTGGTGACGGGGAGCTGTTTTTT

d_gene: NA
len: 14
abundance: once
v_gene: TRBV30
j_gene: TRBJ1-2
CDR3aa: CAWSVLVSDYGYTF
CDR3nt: TGTGCCTGGAGTGTACTTGTCTCGGACTATGGCTACACCTTC

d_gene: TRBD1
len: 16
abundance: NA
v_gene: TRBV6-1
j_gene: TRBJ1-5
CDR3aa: CASSEDRGRRNQPQHF
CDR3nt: TGTGCCAGCAGTGAAGACAGGGGGCGACGCAATCAGCCCCAGCATTTT

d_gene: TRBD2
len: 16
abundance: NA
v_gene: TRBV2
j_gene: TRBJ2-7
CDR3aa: CASSEAPGLQDYEQYF
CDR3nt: TGTGCCAGCAGTGAAGCCCCGGGACTACAAGACTACGAGCAGTACTTC

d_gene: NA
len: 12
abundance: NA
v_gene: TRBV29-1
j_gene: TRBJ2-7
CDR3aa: CSVEDLSYEQYF
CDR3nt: TGCAGCGTTGAAGACCTCTCCTACGAGCAGTACTTC

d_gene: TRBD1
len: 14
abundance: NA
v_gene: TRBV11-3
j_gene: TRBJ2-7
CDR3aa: CASSPVDRDYEQYF
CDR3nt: TGTGCCAGCAGCCCCGTCGACAGGGACTACGAGCAGTACTTC

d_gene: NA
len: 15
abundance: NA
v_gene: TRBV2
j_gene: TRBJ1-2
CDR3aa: CASREGELWDYGYTF
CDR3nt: TGTGCCAGCAGAGAGGGGGAATTATGGGACTATGGCTACACCTTC

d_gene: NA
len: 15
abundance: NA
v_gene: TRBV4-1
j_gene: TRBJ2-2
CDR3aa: CASSQEEWGTGELFF
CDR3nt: TGCGCCAGCAGCCAAGAGGAATGGGGTACCGGGGAGCTGTTTTTT

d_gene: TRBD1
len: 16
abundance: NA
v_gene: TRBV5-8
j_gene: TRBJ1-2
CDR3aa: CASRSGTGVGAYGYTF
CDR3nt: TGTGCCAGCAGGTCCGGGACAGGGGTCGGTGCCTATGGCTACACCTTC

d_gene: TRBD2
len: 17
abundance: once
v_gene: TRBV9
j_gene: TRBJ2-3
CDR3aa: CASSVGPGLASSDTQYF
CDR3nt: TGTGCCAGCAGCGTTGGACCGGGACTAGCGTCCTCAGATACGCAGTATTTT

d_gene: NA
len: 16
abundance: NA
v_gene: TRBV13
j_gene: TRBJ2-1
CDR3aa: CASSFNRQDRSNEQFF
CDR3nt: TGTGCCAGCAGCTTTAACCGACAGGACCGGTCGAATGAGCAGTTCTTC

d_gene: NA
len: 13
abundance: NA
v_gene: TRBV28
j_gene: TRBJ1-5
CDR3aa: CASSFSLFQPQHF
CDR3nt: TGTGCCAGCAGTTTCTCACTATTTCAGCCCCAGCATTTT

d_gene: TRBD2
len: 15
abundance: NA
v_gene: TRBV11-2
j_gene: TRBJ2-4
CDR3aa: CASSTRLAEETIQYF
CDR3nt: TGTGCCAGCAGCACCCGACTAGCGGAAGAAACCATTCAGTACTTC

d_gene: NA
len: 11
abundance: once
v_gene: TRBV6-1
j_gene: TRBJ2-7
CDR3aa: CASGPPYEQYF
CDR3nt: TGTGCCAGCGGACCGCCGTACGAGCAGTACTTC

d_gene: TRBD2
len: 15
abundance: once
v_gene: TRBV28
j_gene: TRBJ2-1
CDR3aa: CASSFSGSAYNEQFF
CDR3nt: TGTGCCAGCAGCTTTAGCGGGAGTGCATACAATGAGCAGTTCTTC

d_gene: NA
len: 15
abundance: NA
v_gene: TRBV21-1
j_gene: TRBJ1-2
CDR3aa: CASSKAYEGSGGYTF
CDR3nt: TGTGCCAGCAGCAAAGCGTATGAGGGGTCGGGTGGCTACACCTTC

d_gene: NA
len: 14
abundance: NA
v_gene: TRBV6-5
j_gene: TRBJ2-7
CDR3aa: CASSYSPGIYEQYF
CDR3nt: TGTGCCAGCAGTTACTCGCCAGGGATCTACGAGCAGTACTTC

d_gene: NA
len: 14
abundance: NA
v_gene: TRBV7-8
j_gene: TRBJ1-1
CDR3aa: CASSFPGANTEAFF
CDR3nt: TGTGCCAGCAGCTTCCCGGGGGCCAACACTGAAGCTTTCTTT

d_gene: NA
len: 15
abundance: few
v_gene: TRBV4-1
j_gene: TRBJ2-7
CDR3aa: CASSQDGGPSYEQYF
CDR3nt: TGCGCCAGCAGCCAAGATGGAGGTCCCTCCTACGAGCAGTACTTC

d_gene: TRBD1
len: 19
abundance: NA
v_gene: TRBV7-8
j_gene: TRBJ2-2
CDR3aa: CASSSTPGTGANVAGELFF
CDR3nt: TGTGCCAGCAGCTCGACCCCCGGGACAGGGGCAAATGTAGCGGGGGAGCTGTTTTTT

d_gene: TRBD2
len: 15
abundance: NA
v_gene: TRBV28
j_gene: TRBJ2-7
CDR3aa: CASSYSTSGSYEQYF
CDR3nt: TGTGCCAGCAGCTACAGTACTAGCGGGAGCTACGAGCAGTACTTC

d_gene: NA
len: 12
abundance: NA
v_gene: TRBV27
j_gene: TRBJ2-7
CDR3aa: CASGDFSYEQYF
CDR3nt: TGTGCCAGCGGGGACTTCTCCTACGAGCAGTACTTC

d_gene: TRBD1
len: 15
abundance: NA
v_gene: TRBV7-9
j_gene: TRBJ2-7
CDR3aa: CASSPQGTSLREQYF
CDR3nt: TGTGCCAGCAGCCCACAGGGGACCTCGCTCCGCGAGCAGTACTTC

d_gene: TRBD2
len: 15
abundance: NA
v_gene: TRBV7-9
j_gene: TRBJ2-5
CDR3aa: CASHNRTRHTETQYF
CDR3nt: TGTGCCAGCCATAATCGGACTAGGCATACGGAGACCCAGTACTTC

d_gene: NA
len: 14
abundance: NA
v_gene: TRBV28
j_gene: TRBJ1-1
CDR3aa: CASSFRRWTPEAFF
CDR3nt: TGTGCCAGCAGTTTTAGAAGATGGACGCCTGAAGCTTTCTTT

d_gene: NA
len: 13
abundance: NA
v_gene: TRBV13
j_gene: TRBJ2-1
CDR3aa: CASSPRSHNEQFF
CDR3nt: TGTGCCAGCAGCCCCAGGTCCCACAATGAGCAGTTCTTC